Presented here are 9 T cell receptor beta chains from one specimen sequenced in a study of blood T cell repertoires in COVID-19. Profiled with immunoSEQ multiplex PCR; TCRdb holds only in-frame clones, not every one. The sample includes tens of thousands of clones, just under 85% of them seen just once. Sequencing input: peripheral blood. The source is a man aged 70-80 years with acute or convalescent COVID-19.

The V gene is TRBV6-2 or TRBV6-3, the J gene TRBJ2-7, with 7 positions matching TRBD1. V lost 0 bases and J lost 5; bases outside the gene matches: 1. Looked up from germline, CDR1 is MNHEY and CDR2 is SVGEGT. There are 13 residues in the CDR3. CDR3 sequence: CASSYSTGDEQYF. The CDR3 DNA is TGTGCCAGCAGTTACTCTACAGGGGACGAGCAGTACTTC.

This clone was observed a single time. The chain is built from TRBV28 and TRBJ1-5; D might be TRBD1 (6 bases). The CDR3 covers 15 residues. Looked up from germline, CDR1 is MDHEN and CDR2 is SYDVKM. Trimming left V 6 bases short and J 1 base short, with 13 bases between. The CDR3 is CASRIPGASNQPQHF. CDR3 DNA sequence: TGTGCCAGCAGAATCCCAGGGGCCAGCAATCAGCCCCAGCATTTT. The full variable domain, completed using reference TRBV28 and TRBJ1-5, is DVKVTQSSRYLVKRTGEKVFLECVQDMDHENMFWYRQDPGLGLRLIYFSYDVKMKEKGDIPEGYSVSREKKERFSLILESASTNQTSMYLCASRIPGASNQPQHFGDGTRLSIL.

The V gene is TRBV6-1, the J gene TRBJ2-7, with D possibly being TRBD2 (5 bases). This CDR3 has 18 residues. The germline gives CDR1 MNHNS, CDR2 SASEGT. The V gene lost 2 bases and the J gene lost 3 bases, with 23 bases spanning the gap. The chain's CDR3 is CASSETGVMLRSYYEQYF. The CDR3, as DNA: TGTGCCAGCAGTGAAACCGGGGTGATGCTCAGGTCCTACTACGAGCAGTACTTC.

The V call is TRBV5-4, the J call TRBJ2-3, with D unclear. V was clipped by 4 bases and J by 1 base, with 10 bases between them. Germline assignment: CDR1 SGHNT and CDR2 YYREEE (reference sequence). CDR3 length: 14 residues. CDR3 protein: CASSQIRGTDTQYF. CDR3 in DNA: TGTGCCAGCAGCCAGATACGGGGCACAGATACGCAGTATTTT.

This chain connects TRBV9 to TRBJ2-1; TRBD2 agrees at 8 bases. This CDR3 is built from 15 residues. J was trimmed by 5 bases and V by 3 bases; bases with no gene match: 7. CDR1 is SGDLS and CDR2 is YYNGEE in the germline V gene. CDR3 in DNA: TGTGCCAGCAGCGCGGCGGGAGGAGGGGACAATGAGCAGTTCTTC. It codes for CASSAAGGGDNEQFF. The entire variable domain, with the rest obtained from reference TRBV9 and TRBJ2-1, is as follows: DSGVTQTPKHLITATGQRVTLRCSPRSGDLSVYWYQQSLDQGLQFLIQYYNGEERAKGNILERFSAQQFPDLHSELNLSSLELGDSALYFCASSAAGGGDNEQFFGPGTRLTVL.

In its sample, this clone was seen a few times. V and J are TRBV30 and TRBJ2-1; TRBD2 aligns across 7 bases. V lost 0 bases to trimming and J lost 6 bases; unmatched junction nucleotides: 8. CDR1 and CDR2 (germline): GTSNPN, SVGIG (reference sequence). This CDR3 comprises 15 residues. In nucleotides, the CDR3 is TGTGCCTGGAGTGTGGTGCTAGCGGAAGTCAATGAGCAGTTCTTC. Protein product: CAWSVVLAEVNEQFF.

There are a few counts of this clone. The chain joins TRBV7-6 to TRBJ1-3, with 7 nucleotides matching TRBD1. With V trimmed by 3 bases and J by 0 bases, 11 bases remained unmatched. The CDR3 extends over 18 amino acids. CDR1 is SGHVS, CDR2 FNYEAQ, per germline. The DNA of the CDR3 is TGTGCCAGCAGCTTTGACAGGGAAGGAGGTCTCTCTGGAAACACCATATATTTT. Its translation is CASSFDREGGLSGNTIYF.

The rearrangement links TRBV15 to TRBJ1-3; D is unclear. Trimming shortened V by 0 bases and J by 0 bases, and 3 bases separated the two germline ends. The V gene's germline CDR1 is LNHNV and CDR2 YYDKDF (reference sequence). The CDR3 is made up of 14 amino acids. The CDR3 reads CATSRDFSGNTIYF. CDR3 DNA: TGTGCCACCAGCAGAGACTTCTCTGGAAACACCATATATTTT.

This clone came up once. V usage is TRBV27 and J usage is TRBJ1-6, with 8 bases that match TRBD1. This CDR3 contains 16 residues. Per the germline V gene, CDR1 is MNHEY and CDR2 is SMNVEV (reference sequence). J was trimmed by 9 bases and V by 2 bases; bases with no gene match: 9. Written as DNA, the CDR3 is TGTGCCAGCAGTTTAGAGGCTCGGACAGGGATTTCACCCCTCCACTTT. Translated: CASSLEARTGISPLHF.